The source of this TCR beta chain is a study of blood T cells in healthy people across ages. The germline gives CDR1 SQVTM, CDR2 ANQGSEA. The CDR3 runs to 12 residues. With respect to this clonotype: The antigen remains unidentified. The junction does not match germline at one end; this may be a read error.

Regarding the study as a whole: In these data, TCR beta diversity tracked strongly with naive T cell percentage.

Next came a second PCR, run for roughly 6 to 11 cycles, which used a sample-barcoded 5' primer along with a J-beta primer mix. A template-switch adaptor containing 12 random nucleotides labeled each cDNA molecule. From the 5' RACE reads, TCRdb called clonotypes with MiXCR, one entry per CDR3 protein. The repertoire holds around 1.5 million distinct CDR3 sequences, with 42% as singletons. Source material: blood. The V call is TRBV29-1, the J call TRBJ1-2; 9 bases are shared with TRBD1. The TCR comes from a woman aged 18 to 35 in good health. The CDR3 region is CSVGGTGRGYTF. The CDR3 region has the DNA TGCAGCGTTGGCGGGACAGGGCGAGGCTACACCTTT.